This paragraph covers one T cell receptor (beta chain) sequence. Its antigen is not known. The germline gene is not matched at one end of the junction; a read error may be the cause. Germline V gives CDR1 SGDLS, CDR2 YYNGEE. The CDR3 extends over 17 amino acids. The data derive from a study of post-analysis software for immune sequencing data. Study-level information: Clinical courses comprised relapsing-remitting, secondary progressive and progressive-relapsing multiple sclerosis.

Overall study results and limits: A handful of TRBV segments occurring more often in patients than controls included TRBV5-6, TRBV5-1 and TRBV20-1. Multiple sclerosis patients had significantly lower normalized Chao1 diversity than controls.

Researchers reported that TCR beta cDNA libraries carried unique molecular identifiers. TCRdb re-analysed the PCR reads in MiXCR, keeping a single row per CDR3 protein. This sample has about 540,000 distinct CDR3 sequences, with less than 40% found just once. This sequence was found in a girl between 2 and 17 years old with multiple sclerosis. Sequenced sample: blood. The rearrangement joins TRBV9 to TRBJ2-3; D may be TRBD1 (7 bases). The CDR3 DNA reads TGTGCCAGCAGCGTATACGGGGGTAACTCCGGGACAGATACGCAGTGTTTT. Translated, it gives CASSVYGGNSGTDTQCF. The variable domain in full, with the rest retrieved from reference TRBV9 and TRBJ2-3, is DSGVTQTPKHLITATGQRVTLRCSPRSGDLSVYWYQQSLDQGLQFLIQYYNGEERAKGNILERFSAQQFPDLHSELNLSSLELGDSALYFCASSVYGGNSGTDTQCFGPGTRLTVL.